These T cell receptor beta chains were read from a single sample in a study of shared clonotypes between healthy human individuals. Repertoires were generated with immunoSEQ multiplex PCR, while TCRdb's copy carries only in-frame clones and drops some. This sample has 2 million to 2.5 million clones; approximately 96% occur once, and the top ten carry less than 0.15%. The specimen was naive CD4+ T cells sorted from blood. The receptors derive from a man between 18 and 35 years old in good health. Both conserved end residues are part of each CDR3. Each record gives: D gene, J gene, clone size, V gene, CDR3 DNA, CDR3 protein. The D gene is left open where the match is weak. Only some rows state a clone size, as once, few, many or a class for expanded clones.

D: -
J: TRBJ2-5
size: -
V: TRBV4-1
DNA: TGCGCCAGCAGCCAAGACCCCGGCGGGGGCGGGGAGACCCAGTACTTC
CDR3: CASSQDPGGGGETQYF

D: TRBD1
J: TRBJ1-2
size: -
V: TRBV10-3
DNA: TGTGCCATCAGTGAGTCGAATGGACAGGGCATTATCACCTTC
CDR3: CAISESNGQGIITF

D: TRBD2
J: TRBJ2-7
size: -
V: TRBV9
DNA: TGTGCCAGCAGCGAAACCCCTACTAGCGGCACCTACGAGCAGTACTTC
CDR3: CASSETPTSGTYEQYF

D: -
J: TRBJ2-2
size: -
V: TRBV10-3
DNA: TGTGCCATCAGTGACGGCCCTCCCGGGGAGCTGTTTTTT
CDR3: CAISDGPPGELFF

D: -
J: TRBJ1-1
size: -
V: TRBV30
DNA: TGTGCCTGGTCCTCTCTCGGCACTGAAGCTTTCTTT
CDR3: CAWSSLGTEAFF

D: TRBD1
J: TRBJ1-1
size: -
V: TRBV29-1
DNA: TGCAGCGTTGACCCAGGGGGGAACACTGAAGCTTTCTTT
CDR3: CSVDPGGNTEAFF

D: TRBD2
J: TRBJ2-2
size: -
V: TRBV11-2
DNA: TGTGCCAGCAGCCCGACGGGGACTAGCGTAACCGGGGAGCTGTTTTTT
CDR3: CASSPTGTSVTGELFF

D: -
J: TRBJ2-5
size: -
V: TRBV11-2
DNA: TGTGCCAGCACCCCTGGAGGGGGCAAAGAGACCCAGTACTTC
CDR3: CASTPGGGKETQYF

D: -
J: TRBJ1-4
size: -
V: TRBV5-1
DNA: TGCGCCAGCAGCTTAGGGGAAAGCCCTAATGAAAAACTGTTTTTT
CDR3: CASSLGESPNEKLFF

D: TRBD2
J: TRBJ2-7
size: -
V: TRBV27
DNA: TGTGCCAGCAGTTTATCTGGACTAGCGGGAACCGAGCAGTACTTC
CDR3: CASSLSGLAGTEQYF

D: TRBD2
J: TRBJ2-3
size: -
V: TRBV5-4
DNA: TGTGCCAGCAGCCTGCTGGTCTTAGCGGGGGGCACAGATACGCAGTATTTT
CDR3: CASSLLVLAGGTDTQYF

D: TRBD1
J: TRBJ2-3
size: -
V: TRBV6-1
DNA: TGTGCCAGCAGACGGGACAGGTTCACAGATACGCAGTATTTT
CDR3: CASRRDRFTDTQYF

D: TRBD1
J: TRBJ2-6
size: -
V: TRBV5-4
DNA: TGTGCCAGCAGCTTACCTTACACAGGGGGCGCTGGGGCCAACGTCCTGACTTTC
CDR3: CASSLPYTGGAGANVLTF

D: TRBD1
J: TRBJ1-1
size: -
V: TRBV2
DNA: TGTGCCAGCAGTGAGCAGGGGGCGAACACTGAAGCTTTCTTT
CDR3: CASSEQGANTEAFF

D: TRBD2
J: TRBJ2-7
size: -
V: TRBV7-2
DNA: TGTGCCAGCAGCTTAGTTAGCGGGGGCTCCTACGAGCAGTACTTC
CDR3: CASSLVSGGSYEQYF

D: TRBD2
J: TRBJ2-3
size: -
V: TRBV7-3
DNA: TGTGCCAGCAGCTTTACTAGCGTGGATACGCAGTATTTT
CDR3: CASSFTSVDTQYF

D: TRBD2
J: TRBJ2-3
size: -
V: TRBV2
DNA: TGTGCCAGCGGGGGTAGCGGGTTGGTCACAGATACGCAGTATTTT
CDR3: CASGGSGLVTDTQYF

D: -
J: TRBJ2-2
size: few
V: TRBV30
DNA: TGTGCCTGGAGGGCCCTCGCGGCAGGCACCGGGGAGCTGTTTTTT
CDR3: CAWRALAAGTGELFF

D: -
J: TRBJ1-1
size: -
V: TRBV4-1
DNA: TGCGCCAGCAGCCAAGAGCTGCGGCAGATGAACACTGAAGCTTTCTTT
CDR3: CASSQELRQMNTEAFF

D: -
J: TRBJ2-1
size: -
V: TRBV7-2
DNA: TGTGCCAGCAGCTTAAGAGTGAATGAGCAGTTCTTC
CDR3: CASSLRVNEQFF

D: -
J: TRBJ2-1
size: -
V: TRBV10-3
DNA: TGTGCCATCAGTGAATACGGAACCGGGAATGAGCAGTTCTTC
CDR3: CAISEYGTGNEQFF

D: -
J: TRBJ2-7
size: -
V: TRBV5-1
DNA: TGCGCCAGCAGACTCTCCGGGACAACGGCCTACGAGCAGTACTTC
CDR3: CASRLSGTTAYEQYF

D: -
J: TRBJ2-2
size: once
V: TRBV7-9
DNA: TGTGCCAGGCCGATGGCCGGGGAGCTGTTTTTT
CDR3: CARPMAGELFF

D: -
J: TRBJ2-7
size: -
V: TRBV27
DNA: TGTGCCAGCAGTTTAAGCGTGAAGGGGGGCGGCTACGAGCAGTACTTC
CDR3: CASSLSVKGGGYEQYF

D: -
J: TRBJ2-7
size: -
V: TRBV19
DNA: TGTGCCAGTAGTCTCCCGGGACACTTAAGGGGCGAGCAGTACTTC
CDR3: CASSLPGHLRGEQYF

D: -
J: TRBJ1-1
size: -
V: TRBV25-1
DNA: TGTGCCAGCAGTGGAGGACGGTGGACTGAAGCTTTCTTT
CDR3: CASSGGRWTEAFF

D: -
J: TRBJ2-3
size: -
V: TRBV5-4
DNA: TGTGCCAGCTGTTTGAGAGGCGCAGATACGCAGTATTTT
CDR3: CASCLRGADTQYF